Detailed here is one T cell receptor beta chain. TCRdb called the RACE reads again in MiXCR, with one record for every CDR3 protein. Of more than 100,000 distinct CDR3 sequences in the sample, approximately 14% are singletons; the top ten hold 0.92%. This record comes from a study of human T cells and chemical hapten exposure. This CDR3 spans 15 amino acids. Trimming took off 2 bases at V and 4 bases at J, with 14 bases between the two ends. CDR1 SGDLS and CDR2 YYNGEE come from the germline V gene. Time point of the sample: patch test 1, 2 weeks after DPC sensitization. Described treatment: therapeutic diphenylcyclopropenone sensitization with weekly scalp DPC.

Sequenced material: whole blood, taken in connection with sensitization to the hapten diphenylcyclopropenone (DPC). V is TRBV9 and J is TRBJ2-3, with D possibly TRBD1 on 5 matching bases. This TCR came from a man between 18 and 35 years old with alopecia areata. Some clones in this sample may be carry-over from other donors' samples. CDR3 nucleotide sequence: TGTGCCAGCAGCGTCTCAGGGTCCCCTTCAGATACGCAGTATTTT. This sequence encodes CASSVSGSPSDTQYF.